This T cell receptor beta chain appears in the sequencing data of a study of blood T cell repertoires in COVID-19. The length of the CDR3 is 15 residues. The germline V and J ends were trimmed by 6 bases and 0 bases, with 13 bases remaining between them. Germline V gene lookup returns CDR1 SNHLY and CDR2 FYNNEI. The table came from immunoSEQ multiplex PCR; TCRdb's copy has only in-frame clones and leaves some out. This sample has roughly 370,000 clones, with 87% found just once. The sample holds one count of this clone. Specimen: PBMCs or T cells enriched from blood (not recorded which). The TCR was taken from a woman in her 50s who had recovered from COVID-19. The V call is TRBV2, the J call TRBJ2-3, with a weak D call TRBD2 (6 bases). This CDR3 reads CASSPGSQSTDTQYF. DNA of the CDR3: TGTGCCAGCAGCCCCGGGAGTCAGAGCACAGATACGCAGTATTTT.